These 26 T cell receptor beta chains came from one sample sequenced in a study of low-dose radiotherapy and immunotherapy resistance in tumors. cDNA synthesis used a TRAV/TRBV-specific primer set for both chains. Both a constant-region primer and a V-primer adapter served to amplify TCRs across roughly 20 PCR cycles. TCRdb analysed the reads with MiXCR anew, one entry per CDR3 protein. Of 60,000 or so distinct CDR3 sequences listed, about 23% are singletons. Time point described: after trial treatment. Treatment given: LDRT plus nivolumab, ipilimumab, low-dose cyclophosphamide and aspirin (RACIN trial). The specimen was PBMCs, collected after low-dose radiotherapy plus immunotherapy. These receptors were taken from a male donor with prostate cancer.

This clonotype came up many times. The rearrangement links TRBV12-5 to TRBJ1-1; D is possibly TRBD1 (5 bases). The CDR3 has 11 amino acids. Trimming cost V 6 bases and J 11 bases, with 13 bases left between them. CDR1 and CDR2 (germline): LGHNT, FRNRAP. In DNA, the CDR3 is TGTGCTAGTGGATCAGGGCTCTCGGCTTTCTTT. It translates to CASGSGLSAFF.

CDR3 DNA: TGTGCCAGCAGCAGGCCCCCCAGGGGGCCGACGGATAATCAGCCCCAGCATTTT. It translates to CASSRPPRGPTDNQPQHF. The rearrangement links TRBV7-9 to TRBJ1-5, with TRBD1 matching 8 bases. This CDR3 has 18 amino acids. V dropped 5 bases and J dropped 4; count of bases not matched to a gene: 16. Germline V lookup: CDR1 SEHNR, CDR2 FQNEAQ (reference sequence).

With regard to this clonotype: A read error is likely here: a far larger clone is one base away. For the CDR3, the DNA is TGTGCCAGCAGCTTAGGCCATACTAGCGGGAGTATCCCCAGGTACCTAGAGACCCAGTACTTC. It translates to CASSLGHTSGSIPRYLETQYF. The chain links TRBV5-8 to TRBJ2-5; 11 bases agree with TRBD2. The CDR3 is 21 amino acids. In germline, CDR1 is SGHTS, CDR2 YDEGEE. Trimming took 2 bases from V and 4 from J; bases not matched to a gene: 22.

This clonotype has a count of ten or more. The gene calls are TRBV19 and TRBJ2-7; tentatively, D is TRBD2 (5 bases). Germline-derived CDR1 and CDR2 are LNHDA and SQIVND (reference sequence). This CDR3 is built from 13 residues. V gave up 4 bases and J gave up 6 bases, with 13 bases separating them. In DNA, the CDR3 is TGTGCCAGTAGTAACGGGGTTTCGGGCGAGCAGTACTTC. As protein: CASSNGVSGEQYF.

The table lists this clonotype with many counts. The genes are TRBV28 and TRBJ2-5; no definite D call. The CDR3 has 14 residues. The germline V gene encodes CDR1 MDHEN and CDR2 SYDVKM. V lost 5 bases to trimming and J lost 7 bases, with 17 bases between them. CDR3 region: CASSNVPGFGTQYF. The DNA for the CDR3 is TGTGCCAGCAGTAACGTCCCCGGATTTGGGACCCAGTACTTC.

This clonotype was counted only a few times. This chain links TRBV20-1 with TRBJ2-7; D is ambiguous. The CDR3 covers 13 residues. Germline V gene lookup returns CDR1 DFQATT and CDR2 SNEGSKA (reference sequence). V was clipped by 4 bases and J by 7 bases, with 17 bases between them. The CDR3 spells CSATPRSSGEQYF. The CDR3 nucleotides are TGCAGTGCTACACCGAGATCGTCCGGAGAGCAGTACTTC.

The chain carries TRBV6-2 or TRBV6-3 and TRBJ2-1; D may be TRBD2 (5 bases). CDR1 and CDR2 from the germline V gene are MNHEY and SVGEGT. The ends were cut back, 5 bases at V and 7 bases at J, with 21 bases in the middle. The CDR3 loop spans 16 amino acids. The CDR3 nucleotides read TGTGCCAGCAGTGAGGGCCCCGGGATAGGAGAGAATGAGCAGTTCTTC. Translation: CASSEGPGIGENEQFF.

This clonotype was detected ten times or more. V is TRBV7-2 and J is TRBJ1-3; TRBD1 matches at 7 bases. There are 16 residues in the CDR3. The V gene's germline CDR1 is SGHTA and CDR2 FQGNSA. Unmatched junction bases numbered 12, after V lost 5 bases and J lost 5 bases. The CDR3 here is CASSPLGGQERNTIYF. CDR3 nucleotides: TGTGCCAGCAGCCCCCTGGGCGGACAGGAACGAAACACCATATATTTT. The full variable domain, in which reference TRBV7-2 and TRBJ1-3 provide the parts outside the CDR3, is GAGVSQSPSNKVTEKGKDVELRCDPISGHTALYWYRQSLGQGLEFLIYFQGNSAPDKSGLPSDRFSAERTGGSVSTLTIQRTQQEDSAVYLCASSPLGGQERNTIYFGEGSWLTVV.

This clonotype was recorded at least ten times. V and J are TRBV28 and TRBJ1-4; perhaps TRBD1 as D (6 bases). This CDR3 is 15 amino acids long. The V end was cut by 5 bases, the J end by 7 bases, with 17 bases between. From germline, CDR1 is MDHEN and CDR2 SYDVKM. CDR3 DNA: TGTGCCAGCAGTATCTCCTACAGGGTAGCTGAAAAACTGTTTTTT. It is translated as CASSISYRVAEKLFF.

This clonotype was counted many times. The chain uses TRBV20-1 and TRBJ2-7, with D perhaps being TRBD1 or TRBD2 (6 bases each). The CDR3 sequence is 14 residues long. V lost 0 bases and J 7 bases, leaving 16 bases between the germline ends. Germline CDR1 and CDR2: DFQATT and SNEGSKA (reference sequence). The CDR3 region is CSAREGRGGGEQYF. The CDR3 DNA follows: TGCAGTGCTAGAGAAGGCAGGGGAGGAGGAGAGCAGTACTTC.

This clonotype was counted a few times. The rearrangement links TRBV6-2 or TRBV6-3 to TRBJ1-1; 7 bases agree with TRBD1. Germline values: CDR1 MNHEY, CDR2 SVGEGT. The CDR3 has 14 residues. The V segment lost 7 bases and the J segment 0 bases; nucleotides outside the gene matches: 5. The CDR3 sequence: CASKSTGMNTEAFF. The CDR3 DNA follows: TGTGCCAGCAAATCGACAGGGATGAACACTGAAGCTTTCTTT.

In this sample, this clonotype turned up many times. The V call is TRBV6-2 or TRBV6-3, the J call TRBJ2-1, with D perhaps TRBD1 (6 bases). The length of the CDR3 is 16 residues. V lost 5 bases and J 4 bases, leaving 18 bases between the germline ends. Germline V gene lookup returns CDR1 MNHEY and CDR2 SVGEGT. Here the CDR3 DNA reads TGTGCCAGCAGTAGAATCGTGACAGGCAGATACAATGAGCAGTTCTTC. Residues: CASSRIVTGRYNEQFF.

This clonotype was recorded at least ten times. This rearrangement joins TRBV6-5 to TRBJ2-7; 11 bases align to TRBD2. Germline V gene sequence: CDR1 MNHEY, CDR2 SVGAGI. The CDR3 contains 15 residues. V trimming: 0 bases; J trimming: 2 bases; junction bases outside the gene matches: 0. This chain's CDR3 is CASSYSSGRAYEQYF. Written as DNA, the CDR3 is TGTGCCAGCAGTTACTCTAGCGGGAGGGCCTACGAGCAGTACTTC.

This clonotype was observed many times. The V and J genes are TRBV12-5 and TRBJ2-2, with D unclear. Germline V lookup: CDR1 LGHNT, CDR2 FRNRAP. V was clipped by 3 bases and J by 1 base, with 30 bases between them. The CDR3 extends over 22 amino acids. CDR3 sequence: CASGFFSVFLQITRENTGELFF. The CDR3 region has the DNA TGTGCTAGTGGTTTCTTTTCCGTGTTTTTGCAGATCACACGAGAGAACACCGGGGAGCTGTTTTTT.

In its sample, this clonotype was seen many times. The chain is built from TRBV5-1 and TRBJ2-1; maybe TRBD1 (6 bases). The CDR3 covers 11 residues. Trimming stripped 8 bases from V and 6 bases from J, with 9 bases between. Germline V gene lookup returns CDR1 SGHRS and CDR2 YFSETQ. CDR3 protein: CARGQSNEQFF. CDR3 nucleotide sequence: TGCGCCAGAGGACAGAGCAATGAGCAGTTCTTC.

As to this clonotype: A far bigger clonotype differs at one base, so this is likely a read error. The chain couples TRBV29-1 to TRBJ2-5, with D possibly being TRBD2 (6 bases). CDR3 length equals 13 residues. CDR1 is SQVTM and CDR2 is ANQGSEA in the germline V gene. Trimming pared 4 bases from V and 10 bases from J, leaving 19 bases between. CDR3 sequence (DNA): TGCAGCGTTGGAGGAGATAGCGGCTACGACCAGTACTTC. Protein product: CSVGGDSGYDQYF. The whole variable domain, remainder taken from reference TRBV29-1 and TRBJ2-5, is SAVISQKPSRDICQRGTSLTIQCQVDSQVTMMFWYRQQPGQSLTLIATANQGSEATYESGFVIDKFPISRPNLTFSTLTVSNMSPEDSSIYLCSVGGDSGYDQYFGPGTRLLVL.

This clonotype appeared many times. The chain carries TRBV7-9 and TRBJ2-1; 7 nucleotides match TRBD2. Germline V lookup: CDR1 SEHNR, CDR2 FQNEAQ (reference sequence). This CDR3 spans 15 amino acids. The ends lost 2 bases at V and 6 bases at J; junction bases unmatched: 7. This CDR3 is CASSLPAGVFNEQFF. CDR3 in DNA: TGTGCCAGCAGCTTACCGGCGGGAGTCTTCAATGAGCAGTTCTTC.

To note about this clonotype: Since a far larger clone is one base different, this is likely a read error. V usage is TRBV7-9 and J usage is TRBJ2-1; 7 positions agree with TRBD2. The germline CDR1 and CDR2 sequences are SEHNR and FQNEAQ (reference sequence). This CDR3 region has 15 residues. V trimming: 6 bases; J trimming: 10 bases; junction bases outside the gene matches: 15. In DNA form, the CDR3 reads TGTGCCAGCAGTACTCTTGGGGGGGACTTTTACGAGCAGTTCTTC. Protein product: CASSTLGGDFYEQFF.

A note on this clonotype: With a far larger clone one base away, a read error is the likely cause. J is TRBJ1-2 and V is TRBV6-6; D unresolved. Germline CDR1 reads MNHNY; CDR2 reads SVGAGI (reference sequence). This CDR3 contains 14 residues. CDR3 amino acids: CANSSARAGYGYTF. The CDR3 bases are TGTGCCAACAGTTCCGCTAGGGCCGGCTATGGCTACACCTTC.

This clonotype was observed at least ten times. The chain carries TRBV7-2 and TRBJ2-7, with D possibly TRBD1 on 5 matching bases. This CDR3 spans 14 amino acids. The germline V and J ends were trimmed by 5 bases and 2 bases, with 13 bases remaining between them. Germline V gene sequence: CDR1 SGHTA, CDR2 FQGNSA. For the CDR3, the DNA is TGTGCCAGCAGCGCGAGACAGAGCACCTACGAGCAGTACTTC. This codes for CASSARQSTYEQYF. Variable domain in full (rest from reference TRBV7-2 and TRBJ2-7): GAGVSQSPSNKVTEKGKDVELRCDPISGHTALYWYRQSLGQGLEFLIYFQGNSAPDKSGLPSDRFSAERTGGSVSTLTIQRTQQEDSAVYLCASSARQSTYEQYFGPGTRLTVT.

This clonotype occurred many times. The chain combines TRBV6-2 or TRBV6-3 with TRBJ2-5, with a possible D match to TRBD1 (5 bases). The CDR3 totals 15 residues. The V gene lost 7 bases and the J gene lost 4 bases, with 19 bases spanning the gap. Germline assignment: CDR1 MNHEY and CDR2 SVGEGT. CDR3 sequence (DNA): TGTGCCAGCACGGCTGAACCAGGGTCGTCAGAGACCCAGTACTTC. It codes for CASTAEPGSSETQYF.

There are a few counts of this clonotype. The chain uses TRBV6-5 and TRBJ2-1; TRBD1 aligns across 7 bases. J gave up 6 bases and V 6 bases, and 5 bases lay outside the gene matches. Germline V lookup: CDR1 MNHEY, CDR2 SVGAGI. CDR3 length equals 13 residues. The chain's CDR3 is CASSRQGGNEQFF. The CDR3 nucleotides read TGTGCCAGCAGCCGACAGGGTGGCAATGAGCAGTTCTTC.

This clonotype showed up many times. The chain combines TRBV30 with TRBJ2-7; 11 bases are a match to TRBD1. The CDR3 covers 15 residues. Unmatched junction bases numbered 5, after V lost 2 bases and J lost 2 bases. Per germline, CDR1 GTSNPN and CDR2 SVGIG (reference sequence). CDR3 DNA: TGTGCCTGGAGTAATCCGGGACAGGGGGCCTACGAGCAGTACTTC. Translation gives CAWSNPGQGAYEQYF.

Many counts were recorded for this clonotype. The chain is built from TRBV25-1 and TRBJ1-2, with 9 bases identical to TRBD1. Trimming cost V 6 bases and J 7 bases; bases outside gene matches: 9. The CDR3 is made up of 14 amino acids. Germline V CDR1 and CDR2: MGHDK, SYGVNS. The DNA for the CDR3 is TGTGCCAGCAGCGGACAGGGGATCTACCTTGGCTACACCTTC. This codes for CASSGQGIYLGYTF.

This clonotype was seen ten or more times. The chain joins TRBV20-1 to TRBJ2-7; TRBD1 agrees at 7 bases. The germline V gene encodes CDR1 DFQATT and CDR2 SNEGSKA (reference sequence). J lost 4 bases, V lost 1 base, and 13 bases had no gene match. The CDR3 is 16 amino acids. This chain's CDR3 is CSARVPPRTGNYEQYF. DNA for the CDR3: TGCAGTGCTAGAGTTCCTCCGAGGACAGGCAATTACGAGCAGTACTTC.

This clonotype was observed many times. This sequence joins TRBV11-2 and TRBJ2-5, with 10 bases lining up with TRBD2. Trimming removed 3 bases from V and 8 bases from J; junction bases left unmatched: 12. CDR3 size: 16 residues. Germline lookup yields CDR1 SGHAT and CDR2 FQNNGV. Here the CDR3 DNA reads TGTGCCAGCAGCTTTGCTAGCGGGGGCTTTGGAACTACCCAGTACTTC. As protein: CASSFASGGFGTTQYF.